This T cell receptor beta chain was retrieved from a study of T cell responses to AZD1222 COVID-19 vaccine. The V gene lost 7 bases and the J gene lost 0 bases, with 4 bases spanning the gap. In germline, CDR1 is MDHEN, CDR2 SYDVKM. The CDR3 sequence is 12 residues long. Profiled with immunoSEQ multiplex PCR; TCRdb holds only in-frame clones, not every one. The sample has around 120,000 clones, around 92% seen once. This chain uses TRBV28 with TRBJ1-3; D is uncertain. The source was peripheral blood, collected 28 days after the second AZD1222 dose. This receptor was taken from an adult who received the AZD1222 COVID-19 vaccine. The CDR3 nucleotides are TGTGCCAGCATGGGCTCTGGAAACACCATATATTTT. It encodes CASMGSGNTIYF.